These T cell receptor beta chains were read from a single sample in a study of T cell repertoires in cytomegalovirus infection. TCRdb independently ran MiXCR on the reads; one entry per CDR3 protein. Found here are 650,000 to 850,000 distinct CDR3 sequences, roughly 29% of them singletons; the top ten hold about an eighth. Which antigens these TCRs recognize remains unknown. The source was cultured CD8+ T cells from PBMCs, collected from culture after CMV antigen stimulation. Receptor source: a human donor in good health (CMV status not recorded). Some clones in this sample may be carry-over from other donors' samples. CDR3s include the opening cysteine and the closing phenylalanine or tryptophan. D genes are given only for firm matches. Clone size is not always given. Where it is, it says once, few, many or a class for expanded clones.

V	J	D	length	size	CDR3	DNA
TRBV4-1	TRBJ2-7	.	14	.	CASSQDIGIRGQYF	TGCGCCAGCAGCCAAGATATCGGAATACGAGGGCAGTACTTC
TRBV27	TRBJ1-5	.	14	.	CASSSGTTNQPQHF	TGTGCCAGCAGTTCCGGGACCACCAATCAGCCCCAGCATTTT
TRBV6-2/TRBV6-3	TRBJ1-1	.	14	.	CASSYSAGQTEAFF	TGTGCCAGCAGTTACTCGGCAGGACAAACTGAAGCTTTCTTT
TRBV7-9	TRBJ1-2	TRBD1	14	few	CASSRQGAPHGYTF	TGTGCCAGCAGCAGACAGGGGGCGCCCCATGGCTACACCTTC
TRBV28	TRBJ2-5	.	14	few	CASSYRVPLPTQYF	TGTGCCAGCAGTTATCGGGTACCTCTTCCGACCCAGTACTTC
TRBV19	TRBJ1-1	TRBD1	15	few	CASTSSDRVGTEAFF	TGTGCCAGTACCTCATCCGACAGGGTCGGCACTGAAGCTTTCTTT
TRBV7-9	TRBJ2-5	.	12	.	CASRYFQETQYF	TGTGCCAGCCGGTACTTCCAAGAGACCCAGTACTTC
TRBV12-5	TRBJ2-5	.	17	few	CASGLDRGLSWTETQYF	TGTGCTAGTGGTTTGGATAGGGGACTCTCATGGACGGAGACCCAGTACTTC
TRBV12-3/TRBV12-4	TRBJ2-3	.	14	.	CASAPGHWIDTQYF	TGTGCCAGCGCCCCCGGGCATTGGATAGATACGCAGTATTTT
TRBV27	TRBJ2-1	TRBD1	12	.	CASQGASNEQFF	TGTGCCAGCCAGGGGGCTAGCAATGAGCAGTTCTTC
TRBV5-6	TRBJ1-1	TRBD1	12	few	CASRRGQGEAFF	TGTGCCAGCAGACGGGGACAGGGTGAAGCTTTCTTT
TRBV7-2	TRBJ2-7	.	16	.	CASSPLSGTAVYEQYF	TGTGCCAGCAGCCCTCTAAGCGGGACAGCAGTTTACGAGCAGTACTTC
TRBV4-1	TRBJ2-1	TRBD2	14	.	CASSHRGGWDEQFF	TGCGCCAGCAGCCACCGGGGGGGCTGGGATGAGCAGTTCTTC
TRBV27	TRBJ2-7	.	15	.	CASSLLRARASEQYF	TGTGCCAGCAGTTTACTAAGGGCCAGGGCTTCCGAGCAGTACTTC
TRBV29-1	TRBJ2-1	.	12	few	CSVGGTLDEQFF	TGCAGCGTTGGGGGGACACTCGATGAGCAGTTCTTC
TRBV4-3	TRBJ2-2	.	14	.	CASSQDRVPGELFF	TGCGCCAGCAGCCAAGATCGGGTTCCCGGGGAGCTGTTTTTT
TRBV19	TRBJ1-1	.	11	.	CASTGGAEAFF	TGTGCCAGTACGGGTGGTGCTGAAGCTTTCTTT
TRBV6-2/TRBV6-3	TRBJ2-5	TRBD2	16	few	CASRNRLAGIQETQYF	TGTGCCAGCAGAAACAGACTAGCGGGGATCCAAGAGACCCAGTACTTC
TRBV11-3	TRBJ2-1	TRBD1	20	.	CASSLWTGAVAGSSYNEQFF	TGTGCCAGCAGCTTATGGACAGGGGCGGTTGCGGGGAGCTCCTACAATGAGCAGTTCTTC
TRBV15	TRBJ2-6	.	15	.	CATRTGLSGANVLTF	TGTGCCACAAGAACAGGGCTCTCTGGGGCCAACGTCCTGACTTTC